This section outlines one TCR beta chain sequence together with its context. Its specificity is not known. The sample belongs to a study of T-cell memory formation after mild COVID-19. CDR3 length equals 15 residues. The V end was cut by 5 bases, the J end by 3 bases, with 17 bases between. From germline, CDR1 is SGHTA and CDR2 FQGNSA. Whole-study findings and limits: Shrinking CD4+ clones were chiefly CM and EM; CD8+ ones were chiefly EMRA.

TCRdb reanalysed the 5' RACE reads using MiXCR and keeps one entry per CDR3 protein. The table has about 560,000 distinct CDR3 sequences, less than 25% seen once. The specimen sequenced was PBMCs or a T cell subset sorted from them (not recorded which). The receptor's source is an adult woman who had mild COVID-19 (a few samples of this study predate the infection). Cell type and time point are not known. The gene calls are TRBV7-2 and TRBJ2-7; D tentatively reads TRBD1 or TRBD2 (5 bases each). CDR3 DNA: TGTGCCAGCAGCCAAGCCGGGACGGTGGGCTACGAGCAGTACTTC. Translated: CASSQAGTVGYEQYF. Drawing the rest from reference TRBV7-2 and TRBJ2-7, the complete variable domain is GAGVSQSPSNKVTEKGKDVELRCDPISGHTALYWYRQSLGQGLEFLIYFQGNSAPDKSGLPSDRFSAERTGGSVSTLTIQRTQQEDSAVYLCASSQAGTVGYEQYFGPGTRLTVT.